Below are 14 T cell receptor beta chains sequenced from a single sample in a study of OX40 agonist ivuxolimab in advanced cancers. Receptors were amplified or captured by the immunoSEQ multiplex PCR assay. The clones in this table, taken by TCRdb from immuneACCESS, are in-frame only. Not every clone is retained; where verified, under half of the shortfall comes from an unresolved V gene, and the cause of the rest is unknown. The sample profile shows about 97,000 clones; 86% of them were found once. The top ten constitute 5.5% of the sample. The material was CD4+ or CD8+ T cells sorted from blood, obtained in a trial of the OX40 agonist ivuxolimab. Source of these receptors: an adult with an advanced solid tumor such as melanoma, head and neck, liver or kidney cancer.

This clone was counted between two and nine times. This chain uses TRBV7-9 with TRBJ1-5; the D gene is possibly TRBD1 (5 bases). Germline lookup yields CDR1 SEHNR and CDR2 FQNEAQ (reference sequence). Trimming cost V 0 bases and J 3 bases, with 9 bases left between them. The CDR3 is 15 amino acids. The CDR3 coding sequence is TGTGCCAGCAGCTTAGCGGCCGGACACAATCAGCCCCAGCATTTT. Its translation is CASSLAAGHNQPQHF.

V and J are TRBV7-9 and TRBJ1-1, with a weak D call TRBD1 (5 bases). CDR3 length: 12 residues. Germline V gene data show CDR1 as SEHNR and CDR2 as FQNEAQ (reference sequence). CDR3 DNA: TGTGTCACCGGCAGGGTGAACACTGAAGCTTTCTTT. Translated, it gives CVTGRVNTEAFF.

This clone was seen repeatedly, ten times or more. The chain employs TRBV18 and TRBJ1-5, with D uncertain. Looked up from germline, CDR1 is KGHSH and CDR2 is LQKENI. Deletions cut 0 bases from V and 3 bases from J, with 9 bases between. The CDR3 spans 15 residues. CDR3 sequence (DNA): TGTGCCAGCTCACCACCCGGGCCAATCAATCAGCCCCAGCATTTT. Its protein product is CASSPPGPINQPQHF. Looking up the rest from reference TRBV18 and TRBJ1-5 gives the full variable domain: NAGVMQNPRHLVRRRGQEARLRCSPMKGHSHVYWYRQLPEEGLKFMVYLQKENIIDESGMPKERFSAEFPKEGPSILRIQQVVRGDSAAYFCASSPPGPINQPQHFGDGTRLSIL.

The chain combines TRBV7-9 with TRBJ2-7, with TRBD1 matching over 9 bases. The trim removed 6 bases at V and 0 bases at J, leaving 6 bases unmatched. Per the germline V gene, CDR1 is SEHNR and CDR2 is FQNEAQ (reference sequence). The CDR3 is 15 residues long. The CDR3 spells CASRPDRGGSYEQYF. The CDR3 nucleotides are TGTGCCAGCAGACCGGACAGGGGTGGCTCCTACGAGCAGTACTTC.

The chain carries TRBV30 and TRBJ1-1, with D tentatively TRBD1 (6 bases). V dropped 5 bases and J dropped 4 bases, with 17 bases sitting between them. The CDR3 consists of 14 residues. The V gene's germline CDR1 is GTSNPN and CDR2 SVGIG (reference sequence). The CDR3 nucleotides read TGTGCCTGGGATAGGACAGCTATCGGCACTGAAGCTTTCTTT. Protein: CAWDRTAIGTEAFF.

The rearrangement joins TRBV27 to TRBJ1-5; unclear D gene. Germline CDR1 reads MNHEY; CDR2 reads SMNVEV (reference sequence). This CDR3 is 15 amino acids long. V was pared by 0 bases and J by 3 bases, with 9 bases between. The CDR3 DNA reads as TGTGCCAGCAGTTTATCAGTGGGCCTCAATCAGCCCCAGCATTTT. It is translated as CASSLSVGLNQPQHF.

V and J are TRBV5-4 and TRBJ1-1; D is unresolved. Looked up from germline, CDR1 is SGHNT and CDR2 is YYREEE (reference sequence). Between the trimmed V and J ends, which lost 6 bases and 7 bases, there was a span of 19 bases. The CDR3 length is 14 residues. As DNA, the CDR3 is TGTGCCAGCAATTCAGGACCCCTGAGGGATGAAGCTTTCTTT. Its protein product is CASNSGPLRDEAFF.

The rearrangement uses TRBV5-1 and TRBJ2-1; TRBD2 matches 10 bases. The germline V gene has CDR1 SGHRS and CDR2 YFSETQ. The CDR3 runs 14 residues. Unmatched junction bases numbered 0, after V lost 0 bases and J lost 6 bases. As DNA, the CDR3 is TGCGCCAGCAGCTTGGGGACTAGCGGCAATGAGCAGTTCTTC. Its translation: CASSLGTSGNEQFF.

The chain carries TRBV7-6 and TRBJ1-5, with D tentatively TRBD1 (6 bases). The CDR3 contains 15 residues. Trimming stripped 5 bases from V and 2 bases from J, with 13 bases between. Germline values: CDR1 SGHVS, CDR2 FNYEAQ. The CDR3 nucleotides read TGTGCCAGCAGCCCCCAGGGGCTGGGCAATCAGCCCCAGCATTTT. Protein: CASSPQGLGNQPQHF.

The chain couples TRBV19 to TRBJ2-7; TRBD1 aligns across 8 bases. Germline V lookup: CDR1 LNHDA, CDR2 SQIVND (reference sequence). The CDR3 is 14 amino acids. The J segment lost 8 bases and the V segment lost 5 bases, leaving 11 bases of the junction unmatched. DNA of the CDR3: TGTGCCAGTAGTCCCCGCAGACAGGGGAAAAAGCAGTACTTC. Amino acids: CASSPRRQGKKQYF. Full variable domain (missing parts from reference TRBV19 and TRBJ2-7): DGGITQSPKYLFRKEGQNVTLSCEQNLNHDAMYWYRQDPGQGLRLIYYSQIVNDFQKGDIAEGYSVSREKKESFPLTVTSAQKNPTAFYLCASSPRRQGKKQYFGPGTRLTVT.

The chain joins TRBV7-8 to TRBJ2-2; TRBD2 matches at 8 bases. The germline V gene encodes CDR1 SGHVS and CDR2 FQNEAQ. V lost 4 bases to trimming and J lost 2 bases; unmatched junction nucleotides: 6. The CDR3 has 16 residues. The CDR3 nucleotides read TGTGCCAGCAGCTCAAGGGGACTAGAAAACACCGGGGAGCTGTTTTTT. This translates into CASSSRGLENTGELFF.

The chain couples TRBV5-1 to TRBJ2-7; D not resolved. The CDR3 consists of 14 residues. The germline V and J ends were trimmed by 0 bases and 4 bases, with 11 bases remaining between them. Germline V gives CDR1 SGHRS, CDR2 YFSETQ. The chain's CDR3 is CASSLAVTRYEQYF. The CDR3 DNA reads TGCGCCAGCAGCTTGGCCGTCACACGTTACGAGCAGTACTTC. Based on the CDR3 plus reference TRBV5-1 and TRBJ2-7, the full variable domain is KAGVTQTPRYLIKTRGQQVTLSCSPISGHRSVSWYQQTPGQGLQFLFEYFSETQRNKGNFPGRFSGRQFSNSRSEMNVSTLELGDSALYLCASSLAVTRYEQYFGPGTRLTVT.

This chain's CDR3 is CASSLTRESTDTQYF. The CDR3 nucleotides are TGTGCCAGCAGCTTAACGCGGGAGAGCACAGATACGCAGTATTTT. The gene calls are TRBV7-3 and TRBJ2-3; 7 bases are a match to TRBD2. Germline V gene sequence: CDR1 SGHTA, CDR2 FQGTGA. The CDR3 runs to 15 residues. With V trimmed by 0 bases and J by 0 bases, 0 bases remained unmatched.

The chain links TRBV7-9 to TRBJ1-2; no clear D. This CDR3 region has 13 residues. Between the trimmed V and J ends, which lost 5 bases and 7 bases, there was a span of 14 bases. The germline CDR1 and CDR2 sequences are SEHNR and FQNEAQ (reference sequence). CDR3 protein: CASSHPWGSGYTF. The CDR3 DNA is TGTGCCAGCAGCCACCCGTGGGGTAGTGGCTACACCTTC. Based on the CDR3 plus reference TRBV7-9 and TRBJ1-2, the full variable domain is DTGVSQNPRHKITKRGQNVTFRCDPISEHNRLYWYRQTLGQGPEFLTYFQNEAQLEKSRLLSDRFSAERPKGSFSTLEIQRTEQGDSAMYLCASSHPWGSGYTFGSGTRLTVV.